This T cell receptor (beta chain) stems from a study of molecular identifiers for immune sequencing clone quantification. Study-level results: Jurkat TCR RNA spiked in from one cell reportedly remained identifiable amid approximately 1 million naive cells.

Comments on this clonotype: Its antigen is currently unknown. Without the conserved terminal phenylalanine or tryptophan, this CDR3 likely stems from a read error.

TCRdb reprocessed the PCR reads via MiXCR and lists one record per CDR3 protein. The sample shows about 510,000 distinct CDR3 sequences, about a fifth of them seen only once. The CDR3 has 15 amino acids. CDR1 and CDR2 (germline): SGHDN, FVKESK. With 0 bases removed from V and 0 bases from J, the gap between germline ends came to 8 bases. Material: naive CD8+ T cells from blood, with Jurkat cell RNA spiked in. Subset denoted: FACS-sorted CD8+CD4-CCR7+CD45RA+ naive T cells. V usage is TRBV14 and J usage is TRBJ1-1, with D unresolved. This receptor was identified in a human donor in good health. Some libraries in this study had Jurkat cell RNA spiked in. The chain's CDR3 is CASSQDRTLNTEAFS. CDR3 in DNA: TGTGCCAGCAGCCAAGATCGGACCCTGAACACTGAAGCTTTCTCT.